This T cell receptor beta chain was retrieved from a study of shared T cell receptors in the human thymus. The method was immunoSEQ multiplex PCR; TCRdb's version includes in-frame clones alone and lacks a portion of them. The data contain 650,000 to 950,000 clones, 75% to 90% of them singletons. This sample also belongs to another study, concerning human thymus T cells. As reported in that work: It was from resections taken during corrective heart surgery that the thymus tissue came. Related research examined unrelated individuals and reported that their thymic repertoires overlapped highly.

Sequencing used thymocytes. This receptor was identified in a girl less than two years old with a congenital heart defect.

The CDR3 DNA reads as TGTGCCAGCAGCCGACCCCCGGGACAGGCCTCCAATCGGGCGTCCGAGCAGTACTTC. Translated, it gives CASSRPPGQASNRASEQYF. This chain uses TRBV7-3 with TRBJ2-7, with 8 bases identical to TRBD1. The germline V gene has CDR1 SGHTA and CDR2 FQGTGA. J lost 6 bases, V lost 5 bases, and 24 bases had no gene match. There are 19 residues in the CDR3.